This T cell receptor (beta chain) was observed in a study of control samples from healthy donors and cancer patients. The germline V gene encodes CDR1 SGHTA and CDR2 FQGNSA. The CDR3 length is 15 residues. Trimming cost V 0 bases and J 4 bases; bases outside gene matches: 3. Sequencing used immunoSEQ multiplex PCR; TCRdb keeps in-frame clones, though not all of them. The sample contains almost 95,000 clones, 75% to 95% of which appear only once. The source material was blood. This chain uses TRBV7-2 with TRBJ2-5, with 9 positions matching TRBD2. The receptor comes from a woman in her late teens or twenties in good health. In nucleotides, the CDR3 is TGTGCCAGCAGCTTAGCTGTGACTAGCGGAGAGACCCAGTACTTC. It encodes CASSLAVTSGETQYF.